The clone carrying this TCR beta chain was observed at least ten times. The read terminates 3 residues before the CDR3 end, so the remaining end is supplied by the germline J gene. The source of the sample is a study of T cell clonality in common variable immunodeficiency. Profiling relied on immunoSEQ multiplex PCR, and the TCRdb table lists in-frame clones only, not all of them. The sample offers tens of thousands of clones and no singletons, the top ten holding 2.8%. This CDR3 is built from 15 residues. V shed 3 bases and J 3 bases; nucleotides not matched to a gene: 7. Germline V gives CDR1 SGHDT, CDR2 YYEEEE.

The sample taken for sequencing was peripheral blood mononuclear cells. J is TRBJ1-1 and V is TRBV5-6, with TRBD1 matching over 8 bases. This clonotype originated in a person aged 18 to 75 in good health. Incomplete CDR3 DNA: TGTGCCAGCAGCTACCAGGACAGGGACTACACTGAA. Translated: CASSYQDRDYTE. The full CDR3 protein is CASSYQDRDYTEAFF.